This entry lists 8 T cell receptor beta chains sequenced from one sample in a study of CD8 T cells in ankylosing spondylitis. Study results and caveats: Apparently characteristic of ankylosing spondylitis blood was a TCR beta motif (about eight highly homologous variants).

Their cognate antigens are unknown. Using its own MiXCR run on the 5' RACE reads, TCRdb lists one record per CDR3 protein. The sample contains 700,000 to 850,000 distinct CDR3 sequences, roughly 12% of which appear only once. The sample comprised blood, either unsorted or a sorted T cell fraction (not recorded which). The receptor source for this set is a male donor with ankylosing spondylitis.

This clonotype was observed at least ten times. The rearrangement links TRBV24-1 to TRBJ2-1, with D tentatively TRBD2 (5 bases). The V gene lost 0 bases and the J gene lost 4 bases, with 12 bases spanning the gap. CDR3 length equals 16 residues. In germline, CDR1 is KGHDR, CDR2 SFDVKD. DNA of the CDR3: TGTGCCACCAGTGATTTGCCCAGAGGGCAGTACAATGAGCAGTTCTTC. Translation: CATSDLPRGQYNEQFF.

In its sample, this clonotype was seen a few times. The rearrangement links TRBV7-4 to TRBJ1-5, with TRBD1 matching over 9 bases. The junction had 7 bases not matched to a gene; V was cut back by 7 bases and J by 6 bases. CDR1 and CDR2 (germline): SGHVT, SQSDAQ. This CDR3 has 14 amino acids. The CDR3 sequence is CASTLTGGSQPQHF. The CDR3 nucleotides are TGTGCCAGCACCCTGACAGGGGGAAGTCAGCCCCAGCATTTT.

This clonotype occurred many times. CDR3 bases: TGTGCCAGCAGCTGGGGACTACACGCAGATACGCAGTATTTT. Residues: CASSWGLHADTQYF. The gene calls are TRBV7-2 and TRBJ2-3; 7 bases line up with TRBD2. CDR1 is SGHTA, CDR2 FQGNSA, per germline. The ends lost 4 bases at V and 4 bases at J; junction bases unmatched: 5. CDR3 length: 14 amino acids.

This clonotype turned up a few times. The rearrangement joins TRBV10-3 to TRBJ2-7, with D possibly TRBD2 on 5 matching bases. Per the germline V gene, CDR1 is ENHRY and CDR2 is SYGVKD. The CDR3 is made up of 15 amino acids. V was shortened by 7 bases and J by 5 bases, with 21 bases between the two germline ends. CDR3 in DNA: TGTGCCATCATTTACCCCGGGCCCCCCGGGAACGAGCAGTACTTC. Amino acids: CAIIYPGPPGNEQYF.

At least ten counts were recorded for this clonotype. An end of the junction differs from the germline gene, which may be a read error. The chain combines TRBV5-1 with TRBJ1-1, with D perhaps TRBD1 (6 bases). Germline V gene lookup returns CDR1 SGHRS and CDR2 YFSETQ. The CDR3 loop spans 14 amino acids. CDR3 in DNA: TGCGCCAGCAGTCTCATTACAGGGAACCCTGAAGCTTTCTTT. Translating gives CASSLITGNPEAFF.

The chain employs TRBV10-2 and TRBJ2-1; D not resolved. Germline CDR1 reads WSHSY; CDR2 reads SAAADI. With 4 bases removed from V and 9 bases from J, the gap between germline ends came to 13 bases. The CDR3 loop spans 13 amino acids. CDR3 sequence (DNA): TGCGCCAGCAGTGCTTGGATTTCGGGTGAGCAGTTCTTC. Amino acids: CASSAWISGEQFF.

In this sample, this clonotype turned up many times. This chain connects TRBV20-1 to TRBJ2-7; D gene uncertain. This CDR3 has 14 residues. Trimming stripped 5 bases from V and 0 bases from J, with 14 bases between. CDR1 is DFQATT and CDR2 is SNEGSKA in the germline V gene (reference sequence). CDR3 bases: TGCAGTGCTGGTGACCCCAGGAGCTCCTACGAGCAGTACTTC. This sequence encodes CSAGDPRSSYEQYF.

The chain carries TRBV9 and TRBJ1-4; 8 bases are shared with TRBD1. V lost 0 bases and J lost 8; bases outside the gene matches: 3. The germline CDR1 and CDR2 sequences are SGDLS and YYNGEE. The CDR3 is 14 amino acids. CDR3 loop: CASSVEQGDEKLFF. The DNA of the CDR3 is TGTGCCAGCAGCGTAGAACAGGGGGACGAAAAACTGTTTTTT.